The sequence of this TCR beta chain was determined in a study of a mutant IDH1 vaccine in newly diagnosed glioma. Time point described: week 11, during vaccination. The vaccine gave 300 ug of a 20-mer mutant IDH1 peptide subcutaneously per dose. CDR1 and CDR2 (germline): SGDLS, YYNGEE. V was clipped by 0 bases and J by 4 bases, with 10 bases between them. The CDR3 consists of 14 residues. As concerns this clone: Its specificity is unknown.

Sequencing used immunoSEQ multiplex PCR; TCRdb keeps in-frame clones, though not all of them. Among roughly 120,000 clones listed, 80% were seen once. J is TRBJ2-5 and V is TRBV9; no reliable D call. This clonotype was obtained from a man aged 40-50 years with glioma. The sample consisted of PBMCs, taken from a glioma patient whose treatment included an IDH1 peptide vaccine. The CDR3 nucleotides are TGTGCCAGCAGCGTAGCATCTGGGGTAGAGACCCAGTACTTC. Translated, it gives CASSVASGVETQYF. Combining the CDR3 with reference TRBV9 and TRBJ2-5 gives the whole variable domain DSGVTQTPKHLITATGQRVTLRCSPRSGDLSVYWYQQSLDQGLQFLIQYYNGEERAKGNILERFSAQQFPDLHSELNLSSLELGDSALYFCASSVASGVETQYFGPGTRLLVL.